This T cell receptor (beta chain) was identified in a study of OX40 agonist ivuxolimab in advanced cancers. Study-level information: Patients were treated with ivuxolimab, an agonistic anti-OX40 (CD134) antibody. Patients enrolled in dose escalation were diagnosed with hepatocellular carcinoma, melanoma, renal cell or head and neck cancer. Past anti-PD-1, anti-PD-L1 or anti-CTLA-4 therapy was accepted, and around 40% had received some.

The CDR3 extends over 13 amino acids. V lost 5 bases and J lost 3, with 8 bases in between. Germline V CDR1 and CDR2: LNHDA, SQIVND (reference sequence). Produced via immunoSEQ multiplex PCR; TCRdb's table is partial and in-frame only. The sample lists 20,000 to 30,000 clones, nearly 85% occurring once. Findings and caveats of the study: Clonal expansion from baseline to week 6 occurred in both CD4+ and CD8+ T cells.

As regards this clone: The antigen remains undetermined.

Sequencing was performed on CD4+ or CD8+ T cells sorted from blood, taken in a trial of the OX40 agonist ivuxolimab. The TCR originated in an adult with an advanced solid tumor such as melanoma, head and neck, liver or kidney cancer. The rearrangement links TRBV19 to TRBJ1-3; tentatively, D is TRBD1 (5 bases). The CDR3 DNA reads TGTGCCAGTAGTTGGGGCTTTGGAAACACCATATATTTT. Translating gives CASSWGFGNTIYF. Filled out from reference TRBV19 and TRBJ1-3, the complete variable domain reads DGGITQSPKYLFRKEGQNVTLSCEQNLNHDAMYWYRQDPGQGLRLIYYSQIVNDFQKGDIAEGYSVSREKKESFPLTVTSAQKNPTAFYLCASSWGFGNTIYFGEGSWLTVV.